The TCR beta chain under discussion was sequenced for a study of CD8 T cells in ankylosing spondylitis. Quantitative molecular-barcoded 5'-RACE generated the TCR beta libraries. Via MiXCR, TCRdb re-called the 5' RACE reads, giving one row per CDR3 protein. Of 470,000 or so distinct CDR3 sequences listed, 20% to 30% are singletons. CDR3 length: 15 amino acids. Per the germline V gene, CDR1 is MGHRA and CDR2 is YSYEKL. V shed 3 bases, J shed 8 bases, and the junction held 7 bases outside the gene matches. This clonotype was observed a handful of times. Its antigen is currently unknown. The study's findings and limits: Characteristic of ankylosing spondylitis blood, it appeared, was a TCR beta motif comprising about 8 highly homologous variants. A number of the motif variants had already been described in reactive arthritis synovial fluid and blood. Reportedly, matched ankylosing spondylitis synovial fluid was significantly enriched for disease-linked clones. Clones linked with disease were CD8+ and fairly uncommon in the peripheral blood.

The sequencing sample was made of blood, either unsorted or a sorted T cell fraction (not recorded which). The TCR was taken from a male donor with ankylosing spondylitis. This chain joins TRBV4-1 and TRBJ1-4; 9 nucleotides line up with TRBD1. CDR3 protein: CASSHPGQGREKLFF. The DNA for the CDR3 is TGCGCCAGCAGCCACCCGGGACAGGGTAGGGAAAAACTGTTTTTT.